These 25 T cell receptor beta chains share one sample of origin, sequenced in a study of shared clonotypes between healthy human individuals. Sequencing was performed with immunoSEQ multiplex PCR; in TCRdb, only in-frame clones are kept and a portion is missing. The table lists roughly 86,000 clones, almost 70% of them singletons. The sample comprised memory CD8+ T cells sorted from blood. Subset of the sample: CD45RO+ cells pooled with CCR7-negative TemRA cells. Receptor source: a man aged 25 to 40 in good health.

The chain combines TRBV15 with TRBJ1-1, with D uncertain. Germline CDR1 LNHNV, CDR2 YYDKDF (reference sequence). The CDR3 is 17 residues long. Trimming left V 1 base short and J 0 bases short, with 15 bases between. The CDR3 region is CATSRVPVGSLNTEAFF. CDR3 DNA: TGTGCCACCAGCAGAGTCCCTGTCGGCAGTTTGAACACTGAAGCTTTCTTT.

The genes are TRBV6-5 and TRBJ2-2; 7 nucleotides align to TRBD1. Germline V CDR1 and CDR2: MNHEY, SVGAGI. Trimming removed 6 bases from V and 5 bases from J; junction bases left unmatched: 3. The CDR3 has 13 amino acids. This CDR3 reads CASRLQGTGELFF. The CDR3 nucleotides are TGTGCCAGCAGGCTACAGGGGACCGGGGAGCTGTTTTTT.

The chain recombines TRBV4-3 with TRBJ2-7; possible D gene TRBD2, 6 bases. The CDR3 has 14 residues. V was trimmed by 4 bases and J by 0 bases, leaving 10 bases between them. Germline assignment: CDR1 LGHNA and CDR2 YSLEER. The CDR3 nucleotides read TGCGCCAGCAGCCGGGGACTGAACTCCTACGAGCAGTACTTC. Translation gives CASSRGLNSYEQYF.

This clone appeared a few times. The V gene is TRBV7-9, the J gene TRBJ2-3, with D perhaps TRBD2 (5 bases). Trimming shortened V by 5 bases and J by 3 bases, and 15 bases separated the two germline ends. The germline V gene has CDR1 SEHNR and CDR2 FQNEAQ (reference sequence). The CDR3 length is 15 residues. Written as DNA, the CDR3 is TGTGCCAGCAGCCTAGTCGAGTCGGGAACAGATACGCAGTATTTT. Protein: CASSLVESGTDTQYF.

A word on this clone: This CDR3 is also generated by other DNA sequences in the sample. The rearrangement joins TRBV7-2 to TRBJ2-7; D gene ambiguous. The V gene's germline CDR1 is SGHTA and CDR2 FQGNSA. The V gene lost 1 base and the J gene lost 4 bases, with 8 bases spanning the gap. The CDR3 loop spans 13 amino acids. The CDR3 here is CASSLEAEYEQYF. The CDR3 DNA is TGTGCCAGCAGCTTAGAGGCGGAATACGAGCAGTACTTC.

There are a few counts of this clone. J is TRBJ1-5 and V is TRBV7-2; 7 nucleotides match TRBD1. The CDR3 is 14 amino acids. Germline V gene data show CDR1 as SGHTA and CDR2 as FQGNSA. V lost 4 bases and J lost 6; bases outside the gene matches: 6. The CDR3 sequence is CASSSTGLGQPQHF. The CDR3 DNA sequence: TGTGCCAGCAGCTCGACAGGGTTGGGTCAGCCCCAGCATTTT.

The chain combines TRBV4-1 with TRBJ1-3; unclear D gene. This CDR3 spans 15 amino acids. Trimming removed 0 bases at V and 0 bases at J, with 6 bases between. CDR1 is MGHRA, CDR2 YSYEKL, per germline. The CDR3, as DNA: TGCGCCAGCAGCCAAGATCTCAGCTCTGGAAACACCATATATTTT. Amino acids: CASSQDLSSGNTIYF.

The CDR3: CASSQSAGGRSYEQYF. As DNA, the CDR3 is TGCGCCAGCAGCCAGTCAGCGGGAGGTCGATCCTACGAGCAGTACTTC. The rearrangement uses TRBV4-1 and TRBJ2-7, with TRBD2 matching over 9 bases. The CDR3 contains 16 residues. Germline-derived CDR1 and CDR2 are MGHRA and YSYEKL. The V and J ends lost 3 bases and 1 base, in that order; junction bases with no gene match: 7.

This rearrangement joins TRBV6-5 to TRBJ2-7; 7 bases match TRBD1. V was pared by 5 bases and J by 6 bases, with 13 bases of the junction left unmatched. CDR1 and CDR2 (germline): MNHEY, SVGAGI. The CDR3 runs to 15 residues. The CDR3 sequence is CASSQLRTGSVEQYF. CDR3 coding DNA: TGTGCCAGCAGTCAACTTAGGACAGGTTCGGTCGAGCAGTACTTC.

This clone was detected ten times or more. The chain employs TRBV7-9 and TRBJ1-2; D is undetermined. Trimming removed 1 base at V and 1 base at J, with 7 bases between. CDR3 length equals 14 residues. The V gene's germline CDR1 is SEHNR and CDR2 FQNEAQ (reference sequence). CDR3 DNA sequence: TGTGCCAGCAGCTTAGAGCAGAGTAACTATGGCTACACCTTC. Protein: CASSLEQSNYGYTF. Complete variable domain (other parts from reference TRBV7-9 and TRBJ1-2): DTGVSQNPRHKITKRGQNVTFRCDPISEHNRLYWYRQTLGQGPEFLTYFQNEAQLEKSRLLSDRFSAERPKGSFSTLEIQRTEQGDSAMYLCASSLEQSNYGYTFGSGTRLTVV.

The V call is TRBV7-2, the J call TRBJ2-7; 12 bases match TRBD2. The CDR3 spans 15 residues. Trimming cost V 0 bases and J 4 bases; bases outside gene matches: 1. CDR1 and CDR2 (germline): SGHTA, FQGNSA. The CDR3 DNA reads as TGTGCCAGCAGCTTAGCACTAGCGGGAGGTTACGAGCAGTACTTC. This codes for CASSLALAGGYEQYF.

The chain combines TRBV25-1 with TRBJ1-1, with 8 bases fitting TRBD1. Unmatched junction bases numbered 4, after V lost 3 bases and J lost 4 bases. In germline, CDR1 is MGHDK, CDR2 SYGVNS. The CDR3 is 14 amino acids. The CDR3 sequence is CASSDPQGGTEAFF. The CDR3 region has the DNA TGTGCCAGCAGTGACCCACAGGGGGGCACTGAAGCTTTCTTT.

This clone has only one observation. The chain links TRBV6-4 to TRBJ2-7; tentative D call: TRBD1 (6 bases). Germline CDR1 reads MRHNA; CDR2 reads SNTAGT. Trimming removed 5 bases at V and 6 bases at J, with 14 bases between. There are 13 residues in the CDR3. The CDR3 nucleotides are TGTGCCAGCAGTAGTATCACAGGGAGCGAGCAGTACTTC. Protein sequence: CASSSITGSEQYF.

This clone was seen only a few times. The V and J genes are TRBV2 and TRBJ2-6; D unclear. Germline lookup yields CDR1 SNHLY and CDR2 FYNNEI. V shed 3 bases and J shed 2 bases, with 11 bases lying between them. The CDR3 spans 16 residues. CDR3 coding DNA: TGTGCCAGCAGTGACGCCAGGCTGGCTGGGGCCAACGTCCTGACTTTC. Residues: CASSDARLAGANVLTF. Variable domain in full (rest from reference TRBV2 and TRBJ2-6): EPEVTQTPSHQVTQMGQEVILRCVPISNHLYFYWYRQILGQKVEFLVSFYNNEISEKSEIFDDQFSVERPDGSNFTLKIRSTKLEDSAMYFCASSDARLAGANVLTFGAGSRLTVL.

This clone has at least ten counts. The chain links TRBV6-1 to TRBJ1-5; D is ambiguous. The CDR3 extends over 15 amino acids. Trimming stripped 6 bases from V and 6 bases from J, with 18 bases between. Germline loops: CDR1 MNHNS, CDR2 SASEGT. This CDR3 reads CASSPLLGSAQPQHF. CDR3 bases: TGTGCCAGCAGCCCCCTCCTGGGTTCGGCTCAGCCCCAGCATTTT.

The CDR3 region is CASNNPTWGAPDDTDTQYF. CDR3 nucleotides: TGTGCCAGCAACAACCCCACTTGGGGGGCACCAGATGACACAGATACGCAGTATTTT. The chain links TRBV11-2 to TRBJ2-3; D tentatively fits TRBD1 or TRBD2 (6 bases each). The germline V and J ends were trimmed by 7 bases and 2 bases, with 28 bases remaining between them. CDR1 SGHAT and CDR2 FQNNGV come from the germline V gene. The CDR3 contains 19 residues. The whole variable domain, remainder taken from reference TRBV11-2 and TRBJ2-3, is EAGVAQSPRYKIIEKRQSVAFWCNPISGHATLYWYQQILGQGPKLLIQFQNNGVVDDSQLPKDRFSAERLKGVDSTLKIQPAKLEDSAVYLCASNNPTWGAPDDTDTQYFGPGTRLTVL.

V usage is TRBV9 and J usage is TRBJ2-3, with no clear D. V was trimmed by 4 bases and J by 2 bases, leaving 11 bases between them. In germline, CDR1 is SGDLS, CDR2 YYNGEE. The CDR3 is 14 residues long. The CDR3 DNA reads as TGTGCCAGCAGCCCAGTAAGACCCACAGATACGCAGTATTTT. This codes for CASSPVRPTDTQYF.

This chain uses TRBV6-6 with TRBJ2-1; D is ambiguous. Germline-derived CDR1 and CDR2 are MNHNY and SVGAGI (reference sequence). The V and J ends lost 6 bases and 8 bases respectively, with 11 bases between them. The CDR3 contains 12 residues. In DNA form, the CDR3 reads TGTGCCAGCAGCCAAGATGGACATGAGCAGTTCTTC. Translating gives CASSQDGHEQFF.

This clone was counted many times. J is TRBJ2-7 and V is TRBV28; 7 nucleotides align to TRBD2. The germline gives CDR1 MDHEN, CDR2 SYDVKM. This CDR3 has 16 amino acids. V gave up 2 bases and J gave up 1 base; unmatched junction bases: 8. The CDR3 sequence: CASSLLSGARSYEQYF. The CDR3 region has the DNA TGTGCCAGCAGTTTACTCAGCGGGGCACGGTCCTACGAGCAGTACTTC.

This clone was counted between two and nine times. This chain joins TRBV9 and TRBJ2-7; D is ambiguous. The CDR3 is 13 residues long. Germline V CDR1 and CDR2: SGDLS, YYNGEE. V was pared by 0 bases and J by 6 bases, with 10 bases between. CDR3 nucleotide sequence: TGTGCCAGCAGCGTAGACACTACCGGCGAGCAGTACTTC. This gives the protein CASSVDTTGEQYF.

The J gene is TRBJ2-7, the V gene TRBV7-3; 7 nucleotides agree with TRBD1. The CDR3 totals 15 residues. Trimming removed 2 bases from V and 0 bases from J; junction bases left unmatched: 4. CDR1 is SGHTA, CDR2 FQGTGA, per germline. The DNA for the CDR3 is TGTGCCAGCAGCTTATCGCGACAGGGCTCCTACGAGCAGTACTTC. Translating it yields CASSLSRQGSYEQYF.

The chain uses TRBV4-1 and TRBJ2-7; TRBD2 aligns across 8 bases. Germline CDR1 MGHRA, CDR2 YSYEKL. With 4 bases clipped from V and 3 bases from J, the junction kept 17 bases outside the gene matches. CDR3 size: 18 residues. The CDR3 here is CASSPLPHPGSGNYEQYF. Written as DNA, the CDR3 is TGCGCCAGCAGCCCGCTACCTCACCCGGGTAGCGGGAACTACGAGCAGTACTTC.

The V call is TRBV29-1, the J call TRBJ2-1, with 9 nucleotides matching TRBD2. The V gene end was trimmed by 4 bases and the J gene end by 7 bases; junction bases not matched to a gene: 8. The germline CDR1 and CDR2 sequences are SQVTM and ANQGSEA. The CDR3 is 14 amino acids. DNA for the CDR3: TGCAGCGTTGGCCTAGCGGGAAGGGGTAATGAGCAGTTCTTC. This sequence encodes CSVGLAGRGNEQFF.

The chain couples TRBV11-2 to TRBJ2-1, with D possibly matching TRBD2 (5 bases). This CDR3 is built from 14 residues. The germline V gene has CDR1 SGHAT and CDR2 FQNNGV. Trimming removed 7 bases at V and 7 bases at J, with 17 bases between. Here the CDR3 DNA reads TGTGCCAGCACCCGCGGGCTACAAGAGAATGAGCAGTTCTTC. It specifies CASTRGLQENEQFF.

The V and J genes are TRBV7-3 and TRBJ2-3; TRBD2 matches at 12 bases. V lost 3 bases, J lost 1 base, and 14 bases stayed unmatched. From germline, CDR1 is SGHTA and CDR2 FQGTGA. The CDR3 totals 20 residues. CDR3 DNA: TGTGCCAGCAGCTTTACCCGGACTAGCGGGAAAGCAAACGGCACAGATACGCAGTATTTT. Translated, it gives CASSFTRTSGKANGTDTQYF.